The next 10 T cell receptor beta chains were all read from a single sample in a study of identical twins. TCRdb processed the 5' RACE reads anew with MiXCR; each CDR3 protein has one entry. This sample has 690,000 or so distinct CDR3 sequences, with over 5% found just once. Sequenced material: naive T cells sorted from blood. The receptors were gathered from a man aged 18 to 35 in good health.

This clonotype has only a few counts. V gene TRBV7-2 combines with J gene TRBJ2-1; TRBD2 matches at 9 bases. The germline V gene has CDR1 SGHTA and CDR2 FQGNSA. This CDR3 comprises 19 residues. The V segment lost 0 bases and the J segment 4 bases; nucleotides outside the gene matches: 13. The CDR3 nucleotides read TGTGCCAGCAGCTTAGCCGGGGGGGGGCTAGCGGGGATATACAATGAGCAGTTCTTC. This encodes CASSLAGGGLAGIYNEQFF.

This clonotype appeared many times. The CDR3 here is CASSPGQSTDTQYF. The CDR3, as DNA: TGTGCCAGCAGCCCGGGACAGAGCACAGATACGCAGTATTTT. This chain links TRBV12-3 or TRBV12-4 with TRBJ2-3; 7 bases are shared with TRBD1. V lost 6 bases, J lost 0 bases, and 3 bases stayed unmatched. The CDR3 runs 14 residues.

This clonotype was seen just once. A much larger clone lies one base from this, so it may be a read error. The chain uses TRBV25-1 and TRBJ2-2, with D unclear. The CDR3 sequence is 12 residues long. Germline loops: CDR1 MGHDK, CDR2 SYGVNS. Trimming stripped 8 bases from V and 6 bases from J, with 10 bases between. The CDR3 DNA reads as TGTGCCAGCCAGACACCTCCCGGGGAGCTGTTTTTT. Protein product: CASQTPPGELFF.

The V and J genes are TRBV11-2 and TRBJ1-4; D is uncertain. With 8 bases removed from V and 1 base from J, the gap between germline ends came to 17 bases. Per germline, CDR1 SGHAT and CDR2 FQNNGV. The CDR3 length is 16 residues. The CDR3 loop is CASASTIVGTNEKLFF. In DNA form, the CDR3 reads TGTGCCAGCGCCTCCACAATCGTAGGAACTAATGAAAAACTGTTTTTT.

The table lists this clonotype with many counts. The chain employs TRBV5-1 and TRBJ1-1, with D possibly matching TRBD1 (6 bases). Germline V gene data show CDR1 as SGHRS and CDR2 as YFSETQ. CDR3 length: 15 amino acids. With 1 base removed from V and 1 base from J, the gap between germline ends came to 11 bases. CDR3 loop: CASSLRPGQNTEAFF. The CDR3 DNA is TGCGCCAGCAGCTTGCGGCCGGGACAGAACACTGAAGCTTTCTTT.

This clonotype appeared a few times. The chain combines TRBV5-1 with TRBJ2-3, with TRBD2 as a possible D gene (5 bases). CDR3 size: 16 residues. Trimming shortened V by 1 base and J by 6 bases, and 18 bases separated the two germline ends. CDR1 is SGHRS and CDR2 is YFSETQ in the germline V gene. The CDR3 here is CASSLRLDSRSDTQYF. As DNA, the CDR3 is TGCGCCAGCAGCTTGCGTTTGGACTCCCGCTCGGATACGCAGTATTTT.

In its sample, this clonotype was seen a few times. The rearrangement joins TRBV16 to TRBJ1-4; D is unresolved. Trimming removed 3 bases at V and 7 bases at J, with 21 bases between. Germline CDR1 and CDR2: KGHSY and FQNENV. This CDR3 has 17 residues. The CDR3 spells CASSQESPEHWGEKLFF. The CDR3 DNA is TGTGCCAGCAGCCAGGAGAGCCCCGAGCACTGGGGTGAAAAACTGTTTTTT.

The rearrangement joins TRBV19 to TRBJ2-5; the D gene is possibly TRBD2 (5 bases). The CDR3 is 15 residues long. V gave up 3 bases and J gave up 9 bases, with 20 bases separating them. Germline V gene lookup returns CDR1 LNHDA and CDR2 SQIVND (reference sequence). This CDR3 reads CASSIPTDPTEAQYF. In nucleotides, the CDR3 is TGTGCCAGTAGTATCCCGACCGACCCCACGGAGGCCCAGTACTTC.

This CDR3 is CASVAGLYNEQFF. Here the CDR3 DNA reads TGTGCCAGCGTGGCAGGGTTGTACAATGAGCAGTTCTTC. The chain combines TRBV7-2 with TRBJ2-1; D is possibly TRBD1 (5 bases). The CDR3 length is 13 residues. Trimming took 8 bases from V and 4 from J, leaving 12 bases between them. Germline lookup yields CDR1 SGHTA and CDR2 FQGNSA.

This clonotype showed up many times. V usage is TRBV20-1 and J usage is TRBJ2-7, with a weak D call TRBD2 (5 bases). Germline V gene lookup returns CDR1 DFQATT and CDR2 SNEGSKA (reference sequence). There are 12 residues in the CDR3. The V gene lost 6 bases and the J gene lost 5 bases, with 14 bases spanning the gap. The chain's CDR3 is CSAPEGSHEQYF. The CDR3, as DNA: TGCAGTGCCCCCGAGGGTAGCCACGAGCAGTACTTC.